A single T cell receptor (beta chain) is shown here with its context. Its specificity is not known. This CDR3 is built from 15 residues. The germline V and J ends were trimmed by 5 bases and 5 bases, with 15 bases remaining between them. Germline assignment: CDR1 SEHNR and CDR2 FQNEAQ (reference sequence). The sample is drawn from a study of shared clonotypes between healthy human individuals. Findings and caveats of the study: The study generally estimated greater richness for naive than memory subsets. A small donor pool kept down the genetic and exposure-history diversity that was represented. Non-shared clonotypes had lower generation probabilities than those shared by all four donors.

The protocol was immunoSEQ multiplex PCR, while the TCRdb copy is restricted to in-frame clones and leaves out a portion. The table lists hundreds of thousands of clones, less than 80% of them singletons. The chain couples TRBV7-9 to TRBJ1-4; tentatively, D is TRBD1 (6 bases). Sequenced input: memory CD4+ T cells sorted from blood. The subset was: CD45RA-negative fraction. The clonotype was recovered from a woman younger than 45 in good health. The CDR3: CASSTRQVGNEKLFF. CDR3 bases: TGTGCCAGCAGCACTAGACAGGTCGGGAATGAAAAACTGTTTTTT.